Below, 21 T cell receptor beta chains from the same sample are listed, as sequenced in a study of blood T cell repertoires in COVID-19. TCRdb keeps only in-frame clones here, not all; method: immunoSEQ multiplex PCR. The sample includes approximately 250,000 clones, 85% to 95% of them seen just once. Input material: PBMCs or T cells enriched from blood (not recorded which). The receptors originated from a man aged 35-49 years who had been exposed to COVID-19.

This sequence joins TRBV6-2 or TRBV6-3 and TRBJ1-1; D call uncertain. V was shortened by 5 bases and J by 0 bases, with 7 bases between the two germline ends. The CDR3 has 13 residues. Germline V lookup: CDR1 MNHEY, CDR2 SVGEGT. The CDR3 DNA reads as TGTGCCAGCAGTCCCTTTTTGAACACTGAAGCTTTCTTT. This sequence encodes CASSPFLNTEAFF.

The chain carries TRBV18 and TRBJ2-7, with 9 nucleotides matching TRBD1. Trimming cost V 4 bases and J 4 bases; bases outside gene matches: 5. The CDR3 length is 14 residues. The germline CDR1 and CDR2 sequences are KGHSH and LQKENI. For the CDR3, the DNA is TGTGCCAGCTCACTGGACAGGGGAAAATACGAGCAGTACTTC. It encodes CASSLDRGKYEQYF.

V and J are TRBV7-8 and TRBJ2-2, with TRBD2 matching over 11 bases. J gave up 5 bases and V 6 bases, and 5 bases lay outside the gene matches. The germline V gene encodes CDR1 SGHVS and CDR2 FQNEAQ. The CDR3 is 15 amino acids. CDR3: CASSHSGRGTGELFF. DNA for the CDR3: TGTGCCAGCAGTCATAGCGGGAGGGGGACCGGGGAGCTGTTTTTT.

The rearrangement links TRBV4-1 to TRBJ2-6; D may be TRBD1 (6 bases). Germline values: CDR1 MGHRA, CDR2 YSYEKL. The CDR3 covers 17 residues. V was pared by 4 bases and J by 0 bases, with 13 bases between. For the CDR3, the DNA is TGCGCCAGCAGCCCGGGACAAATTATCTCTGGGGCCAACGTCCTGACTTTC. This codes for CASSPGQIISGANVLTF.

The chain uses TRBV6-5 and TRBJ1-3; no reliable D call. The ends were cut back, 2 bases at V and 0 bases at J, with 8 bases in the middle. The germline CDR1 and CDR2 sequences are MNHEY and SVGAGI. There are 15 residues in the CDR3. In nucleotides, the CDR3 is TGTGCCAGCAGTTACGGGAGAAACTCTGGAAACACCATATATTTT. Its protein is CASSYGRNSGNTIYF.

The genes are TRBV12-5 and TRBJ1-4; 9 bases line up with TRBD1. Germline assignment: CDR1 LGHNT and CDR2 FRNRAP. The CDR3 consists of 15 residues. J lost 6 bases, V lost 6 bases, and 8 bases had no gene match. This CDR3 reads CASGTGTGLDEKLFF. In nucleotides, the CDR3 is TGTGCTAGTGGGACCGGGACAGGGTTAGATGAAAAACTGTTTTTT.

This chain uses TRBV28 with TRBJ2-7; 10 bases are a match to TRBD1. The ends lost 6 bases at V and 2 bases at J; junction bases unmatched: 4. This CDR3 spans 14 amino acids. CDR1 is MDHEN, CDR2 SYDVKM, per germline. The CDR3: CASRTGTGAYEQYF. DNA of the CDR3: TGTGCCAGCAGGACCGGGACAGGGGCCTACGAGCAGTACTTC.

The rearrangement joins TRBV12-3 or TRBV12-4 to TRBJ2-7, with D perhaps matching TRBD2 (6 bases). This CDR3 is built from 13 residues. Between the trimmed V and J ends, which lost 3 bases and 6 bases, there was a span of 12 bases. CDR3 in amino acids: CASSLLEAGEQYF. The CDR3 DNA sequence: TGTGCCAGCAGTTTGCTAGAAGCGGGCGAGCAGTACTTC.

This clone was observed once. This chain links TRBV5-1 with TRBJ2-7; D possibly corresponds to TRBD2 (6 bases). CDR3 length equals 17 residues. V shed 3 bases and J shed 7 bases, with 26 bases lying between them. CDR1 is SGHRS and CDR2 is YFSETQ in the germline V gene. The CDR3 loop is CASSYGGGIDGNEEQYF. The CDR3 DNA follows: TGCGCCAGCAGCTATGGTGGGGGGATAGACGGTAACGAGGAGCAGTACTTC.

Written as DNA, the CDR3 is TGTGCCAGCAGTTCCCTAGCGGGACAAGAGACCCAGTACTTC. This encodes CASSSLAGQETQYF. The rearrangement uses TRBV2 and TRBJ2-5, with 9 bases that match TRBD2. After removal of 5 bases from V and 2 bases from J, the junction contained 3 bases not matched to a gene. Germline lookup yields CDR1 SNHLY and CDR2 FYNNEI. This CDR3 region has 14 residues.

The chain recombines TRBV10-3 with TRBJ2-1, with 11 bases fitting TRBD2. The germline CDR1 and CDR2 sequences are ENHRY and SYGVKD. CDR3 length: 15 residues. The V and J ends lost 6 bases and 5 bases, in that order; junction bases with no gene match: 6. CDR3 coding DNA: TGTGCCATCAGAGCCGGGACTAGCGGAAACAATGAGCAGTTCTTC. Protein: CAIRAGTSGNNEQFF.

This chain connects TRBV5-1 to TRBJ2-7; 9 bases agree with TRBD1. Germline loops: CDR1 SGHRS, CDR2 YFSETQ. This CDR3 region has 14 residues. V shed 6 bases and J 3 bases; nucleotides not matched to a gene: 7. For the CDR3, the DNA is TGCGCCAGCACGAGCCGACAGGGGGACTACGAGCAGTACTTC. Its translation: CASTSRQGDYEQYF.

V and J are TRBV6-5 and TRBJ1-1; the D is unclear. This CDR3 spans 13 amino acids. V was pared by 1 base and J by 1 base, with 4 bases between. Germline CDR1 and CDR2: MNHEY and SVGAGI. The chain's CDR3 is CASSYLRNTEAFF. The DNA for the CDR3 is TGTGCCAGCAGTTACTTGAGGAACACTGAAGCTTTCTTT.

This clone was recorded only once. The CDR3: CSAPFGELFF. In DNA, the CDR3 is TGCAGTGCTCCCTTCGGGGAGCTGTTTTTT. The chain links TRBV20-1 to TRBJ2-2; D gene uncertain. V was trimmed by 5 bases and J by 7 bases, leaving 5 bases between them. Germline CDR1 DFQATT, CDR2 SNEGSKA (reference sequence). The CDR3 is 10 residues long.

The J gene is TRBJ1-4, the V gene TRBV7-2, with 8 bases fitting TRBD1. Unmatched junction bases numbered 9, after V lost 10 bases and J lost 5 bases. The CDR3 contains 14 residues. Germline V gene sequence: CDR1 SGHTA, CDR2 FQGNSA. The CDR3 region has the DNA TGTGCCACTAGGCTAGGACAGGGAAATGAAAAACTGTTTTTT. Translation: CATRLGQGNEKLFF.

The J gene is TRBJ2-1, the V gene TRBV9; 8 positions agree with TRBD1. The CDR3 is 14 residues long. J lost 9 bases, V lost 0 bases, and 5 bases had no gene match. Germline V gene sequence: CDR1 SGDLS, CDR2 YYNGEE. DNA for the CDR3: TGTGCCAGCAGCGTAGTGGACAGGGTAGGTGAGCAGTTCTTC. It codes for CASSVVDRVGEQFF.

The chain recombines TRBV6-2 or TRBV6-3 with TRBJ1-6, with 10 bases fitting TRBD1. CDR1 MNHEY and CDR2 SVGEGT come from the germline V gene. After removal of 5 bases from V and 11 bases from J, the junction contained 9 bases not matched to a gene. The length of the CDR3 is 15 residues. The CDR3 region is CASSLPGQGIPPLHF. The CDR3 DNA sequence: TGTGCCAGCAGTCTACCGGGACAGGGGATTCCACCCCTCCACTTT.

V and J are TRBV27 and TRBJ2-2; D may be TRBD2 (5 bases). Germline CDR1 reads MNHEY; CDR2 reads SMNVEV (reference sequence). V was trimmed by 5 bases and J by 5 bases, leaving 6 bases between them. The CDR3 totals 12 residues. The CDR3 DNA reads as TGTGCCAGCAGTCGAGGGACCGGGGAGCTGTTTTTT. Amino acid sequence: CASSRGTGELFF.

This chain joins TRBV5-1 and TRBJ2-2; TRBD2 might be the D (5 bases). The germline V gene encodes CDR1 SGHRS and CDR2 YFSETQ. The CDR3 runs 17 residues. Trimming pared 6 bases from V and 0 bases from J, leaving 18 bases between. The CDR3 here is CASTIGISSANTGELFF. The CDR3 DNA sequence: TGCGCCAGCACCATTGGCATCAGTAGCGCGAACACCGGGGAGCTGTTTTTT.

The gene calls are TRBV27 and TRBJ1-1, with D possibly TRBD1 on 6 matching bases. The V and J ends lost 5 bases and 0 bases respectively, with 10 bases between them. This CDR3 spans 14 amino acids. Germline lookup yields CDR1 MNHEY and CDR2 SMNVEV (reference sequence). CDR3 bases: TGTGCCAGCAGTCAGGGGACGGTGAACACTGAAGCTTTCTTT. This codes for CASSQGTVNTEAFF.

A single count supports this clone. Other nucleotide sequences from this sample produce the same CDR3. V usage is TRBV4-3 and J usage is TRBJ2-7, with 14 positions matching TRBD2. Germline V gives CDR1 LGHNA, CDR2 YSLEER. V lost 4 bases and J lost 0; bases outside the gene matches: 2. This CDR3 comprises 16 residues. The CDR3 coding sequence is TGCGCCAGCAGCCCGGGGACTAGCGGGAGCTCCTACGAGCAGTACTTC. The encoded protein is CASSPGTSGSSYEQYF.